This TCR beta chain was observed in a study of cytomegalovirus exposure and HLA in healthy donors (dated by TCRdb to between 2016 and 2019). About the full investigation: An earlier analysis of 587 of the donors reported about 260 Gb of sequence data and 117 million unique TCR beta sequences obtained from some 200 million T cells. A later genetic analysis took genome-wide SNP genotypes for about three fifths of the 666 donors and used that subset as a discovery cohort. Donor age, sex, ethnicity and CMV serostatus were compiled together with the repertoire data. A later analysis re-analyzed previously published TCR beta repertoires from roughly 600 donors and added high-resolution HLA genotyping to study TCR occurrence patterns. To predict cytomegalovirus infection status, the study combined high-throughput TCR immunosequencing, statistical association of individual TCRs with disease status, and machine learning. The genetic ancestry cluster associated with self-reported Caucasian donors included roughly four fifths of the 350 to 500 genotyped donors. About 320 gigabases of sequencing data and tens of millions of unique TCR sequences were included in an early release covering about 700 HLA-typed donors. The number of typed donors differed by locus: about 629-640 for A, B, C, DRB1 and DQB1; 500 to 550 for DQA1; around 580 for DPA1; and some 450 for DPB1. Because of strong linkage in the cohort, roughly five DR-DQ haplotypes were treated as single units for association and clustering. Among around 400 genotyped donors of the cohort, an average of approximately 240,000 unique TCR beta nucleotide sequences was sequenced per donor, of which 15% to 20% were non-productive. Besides the first cohort of 550 to 750 subjects, a separate validation cohort made up of 120 different subjects was used. In an earlier analysis of more than 550 of the donors, high-throughput TCR beta sequencing was used to judge whether each TCR beta V gene segment behaved as functional or pseudogenic. Every repertoire in the discovery cohort had been generated on one and the same sequencing platform. The study aimed to test whether signatures of past pathogen exposure could be identified by cataloging public T cell receptors. Both class I and class II loci were covered by HLA typing, at four-digit resolution. The later analysis used no new phenotypic data to find candidate immune exposures, relying instead on TCR beta sequences and their occurrence across donors. The study profiled the T cell repertoires of hundreds of subjects by immunosequencing and related them to cytomegalovirus serostatus.

Remarks on this clone: What this receptor recognizes is not known. Base qualities are missing; no much larger clone stands one base away.

What the authors observed across the whole study: A later genetic analysis associated a missense DCLRE1C variant with V-gene and J-gene trimming of TCR beta chains, and an independent cohort replicated the association. In an earlier analysis of over 550 of the donors, most TCR beta V segments were observed in productive rearrangements about 87% or about 30% of the time, broadly matching IMGT annotations. A further reported finding was that TCR beta sequences accurately predicted the HLA-A and HLA-B alleles for most subjects in the first cohort. Assigning TCR associations to individual alleles was difficult when HLA alleles, especially DR and DQ, strongly co-occurred. Because HLA typing was unavailable for some donors at each locus, only the typed subset was used in association tests. A later analysis found that most CMV-associated TCR beta chains appeared HLA-restricted, with HLA associations seemingly driven largely by CMV exposure. Three of the identified cytomegalovirus-associated TCR beta chains were confirmed in vitro to be specific for cytomegalovirus antigens. Presence/absence analyses assumed roughly uniform sequencing depth across donors, an assumption that may not hold. Some IMGT-functional V segments, including TRBV6-2 and TRBV6-3, could not be distinguished by the 87-base-pair reads and were therefore excluded. It was suggested by the authors that the approach could potentially be generalized to other disease states and immunological phenotypes. In a later genetic analysis, fewer N-insertions in productive TCRs were reported among donors in an Asian-associated ancestry cluster than the roughly 700-donor mean. The study gave a list of 150 to 200 TCR beta chains associated with cytomegalovirus. Compared with equally common non-associated chains, HLA-associated TCR beta chains in a later analysis were more clonally expanded and had lower generation probabilities. Cytomegalovirus status was reported to be diagnosed by the classifier with high specificity and sensitivity in both the original and validation cohorts. The sequencing pipeline was judged likely to have produced a cluster of highly shared sequence variants as a technical artifact. The cohort was sequenced for TCR beta chains only, and without alpha or paired-chain data the features that could be detected were limited. At a false discovery rate of 0.05, a later analysis linked about 16,000 TCR beta sequences to specific HLA alleles. CMV serostatus was the only immune exposure information available for the cohort. About 15 rarely observed V segments, including chromosome 9 orphons, were excluded from the earlier analysis of about 600 of the donors because counts were too low. Correlated functional status among segregating V segments might reflect linkage disequilibrium, but an unknown experimental factor could not be ruled out. A later analysis found that TCR association rates varied across HLA loci, with DRB1 alleles showing the most associated TCRs and HLA-C alleles the fewest. According to a later analysis, parvovirus B19, influenza, CMV and Epstein-Barr virus appeared linked to several top co-occurrence clusters. Across donors, most TCR sequences were observed very rarely, whereas some public TCRs were present in many individuals.

Library preparation employed the immunoSEQ multiplex PCR assay. A mixture of 60 forward primers for TCR Vbeta segments and 13 reverse primers for TCR Jbeta segments was used in the multiplex PCR. The CDR3 region of rearranged TCR beta genes was amplified from genomic DNA by a multiplex PCR assay. Amplified TCR beta libraries were sequenced as 87-base-pair reads on the Illumina HiSeq System. The paper's processing steps were these. A later analysis tallied approximately 87 million unique TCR beta chains across the 666 repertoires, and about 10 million of those chains were shared by two or more donors. Raw reads were error-corrected and collapsed into unique sequences by a nearest-neighbor algorithm in which closely related sequences were merged to remove PCR and sequencing errors. CDR3 sequences were aligned to IMGT reference sequences to assign V, D and J gene segments. For a sequence to be retained, a match of at least six nucleotides to both a V gene segment and a J gene segment was required. A rearrangement was called productive if the CDR3 had no stop codons and remained in frame with V and J, and every other rearrangement was called non-productive. Following IMGT convention, CDR3 was defined as the stretch from the second conserved V-encoded cysteine up to the conserved J-encoded phenylalanine. The earlier analysis of 550 to 650 of the donors excluded any sequence lacking an unambiguous match to a single V gene segment. In an earlier analysis of some 590 of the donors, a V segment was called functional when productive rearrangements were above 56.7%, and segregating when the standard deviation between donors exceeded 5%. A statistical classification framework was built for diagnosing cytomegalovirus status from the catalog of TCR beta chain sequences. In a later analysis, TCR nucleotide sequences were compared against IMGT/GENE-DB human TR gene sequences so that V and J genes could be assigned. In a later analysis, CDR3 sequences and most-parsimonious VDJ recombination scenarios were assigned using the TCRdist pipeline. In a later analysis, each TCR beta chain was defined by its CDR3 amino acid sequence together with its V-gene family, and reads lacking a unique V-gene family were excluded. As a way to deal with suspected cross-contamination and a sequencing artifact, a later analysis dropped 450 to 600 nucleotide sequences that were highly shared and had low generation probability. In a later analysis, a clonal expansion index was calculated for each public chain from normalized within-repertoire ranks of inferred template counts. Generation probabilities in a later analysis came from a VDJ recombination model fitted to out-of-frame rearrangements, and those results were checked against IGoR. A later analysis scored TCR-TCR, TCR-HLA and TCR-CMV co-occurrence with hypergeometric tests, applying a repertoire-size bias correction to TCR pairs. False discovery rates were estimated in a later analysis by permuting HLA or CMV assignments 20 times. In a later analysis, co-occurring TCRs were grouped using DBSCAN, with TCRdist sequence similarity added in when clustering inside HLA-allele-positive subsets. For co-occurrence clustering, repertoires with fewer than 30,000 or more than 120,000 public chains were excluded, along with roughly 5 repertoires with anomalous nucleotide sharing. TCRdb's version of the immuneACCESS table is confined to in-frame rearrangements and falls short of the full clone set. An unresolved V gene accounts for under half of the shortfall where checked; the remainder is of unknown origin. The DNA was the basis for D and trimming; V, J and clone size are from that table. The sample profile shows approximately 150,000 clones; more than 60% of them were found once. The ten top clones hold approximately 1.3% of the sample.

The cohort comprised approximately 700 healthy bone marrow donors. At the time of sampling, all cohort members were nominally healthy, though unrecorded immune exposures were likely present. The donor tested CMV seropositive, placing the donor among the 289 seropositive members of the cohort. A peripheral blood sample was provided by each donor, and peripheral blood mononuclear cells were used for TCR beta sequencing. Genomic DNA extraction from the blood cell samples was performed with the Qiagen DNeasy Blood Extraction Kit. From the cysteine up to the phenylalanine, the CDR3 has a length of 18 residues. The retained sequence is limited to the CDR3, 54 bases, with the frame set at the first base. The germline V gene provides CDR1 SGHVS and CDR2 FQNEAQ. Relative to germline, V is missing 5 bases and J is missing 2 bases, with 12 bases of the junction outside any gene match.

The sequencing input was PBMCs. The TCR sequence derives from a woman aged 30 to 39 in good health and CMV-seropositive. This chain is built from TRBV7-8 and TRBJ1-5; the central 10 bases match TRBD1. At the DNA level, the sequence is TGTGCCAGCAGCCTCCGGGACAGGGGAGCTGGGGGCAATCAGCCCCAGCATTTT. The translation is CASSLRDRGAGGNQPQHF.